Presented here are 30 T cell receptor beta chains from one specimen sequenced in a study of human T cells and chemical hapten exposure. A single record per CDR3 protein comes from TCRdb applying MiXCR to the RACE reads. The sample contains about 260,000 distinct CDR3 sequences, roughly 8.9% of which appear only once. Time point given: pre-sensitization, week 0. Specified treatment: therapeutic diphenylcyclopropenone sensitization with weekly scalp DPC. The sequenced sample was whole blood, obtained in connection with sensitization to the hapten diphenylcyclopropenone (DPC). All receptors derive from a woman between 40 and 50 years old with alopecia areata. Some clones in this sample may be carry-over from other donors' samples.

The chain has TRBV2 and TRBJ2-3, with TRBD1 identical over 7 bases. J lost 2 bases, V lost 4 bases, and 9 bases had no gene match. The CDR3 covers 16 residues. In germline, CDR1 is SNHLY, CDR2 FYNNEI. CDR3 in amino acids: CASSGQGGYFTDTQYF. The CDR3 nucleotides read TGTGCCAGCAGTGGGCAAGGGGGCTATTTCACAGATACGCAGTATTTT.

This clonotype was seen more than once but under ten times. The V and J genes are TRBV20-1 and TRBJ1-1; D remains unclear. The CDR3 extends over 13 amino acids. The V end lost 1 base, the J end lost 1 base, and 7 bases lay between the germline ends. Germline lookup yields CDR1 DFQATT and CDR2 SNEGSKA (reference sequence). For the CDR3, the DNA is TGCAGTGCTAGAGGGAACCCGAACACTGAAGCTTTCTTT. Amino acid sequence: CSARGNPNTEAFF.

The chain links TRBV3-1 to TRBJ1-2; no definite D call. The CDR3 spans 17 residues. Trimming removed 0 bases at V and 4 bases at J, with 18 bases between. CDR1 is LGHDT and CDR2 is YNNKEL in the germline V gene (reference sequence). CDR3 loop: CASSQDRGAKEVYGYTF. The CDR3 DNA reads TGTGCCAGCAGCCAAGATAGAGGCGCGAAAGAGGTCTATGGCTACACCTTC. The full variable domain, in which reference TRBV3-1 and TRBJ1-2 provide the parts outside the CDR3, is DTAVSQTPKYLVTQMGNDKSIKCEQNLGHDTMYWYKQDSKKFLKIMFSYNNKELIINETVPNRFSPKSPDKAHLNLHINSLELGDSAVYFCASSQDRGAKEVYGYTFGSGTRLTVV.

This clonotype showed up just a few times. The V and J genes are TRBV7-9 and TRBJ2-4; TRBD1 matches at 7 bases. Germline V gene sequence: CDR1 SEHNR, CDR2 FQNEAQ (reference sequence). The CDR3 runs to 12 residues. J lost 8 bases, V lost 3 bases, and 1 base had no gene match. DNA for the CDR3: TGTGCCAGCAGCTTCCAGGGGGACATTCAGTACTTC. Encoded protein: CASSFQGDIQYF.

This clonotype was found a few times. The chain joins TRBV28 to TRBJ1-2, with D uncertain. Germline CDR1 MDHEN, CDR2 SYDVKM. The CDR3 totals 14 residues. Between the trimmed V and J ends, which lost 7 bases and 8 bases, there was a span of 20 bases. In DNA, the CDR3 is TGTGCCAGCACCCAAGGACCCGGTTTGGTAGGCTACACCTTC. This codes for CASTQGPGLVGYTF.

The rearrangement joins TRBV20-1 to TRBJ2-1; 7 bases align to TRBD2. There are 14 residues in the CDR3. V trimming: 0 bases; J trimming: 8 bases; junction bases outside the gene matches: 7. Germline CDR1 DFQATT, CDR2 SNEGSKA (reference sequence). CDR3 bases: TGCAGTGCTAGAGACGACGGGAGGTGGGATGAGCAGTTCTTC. It is translated as CSARDDGRWDEQFF.

This sequence joins TRBV9 and TRBJ2-6, with D hard to call. From germline, CDR1 is SGDLS and CDR2 YYNGEE. The CDR3 runs to 15 residues. The V end was cut by 0 bases, the J end by 1 base, with 5 bases between. In DNA, the CDR3 is TGTGCCAGCAGCGTAGAGCCATCTGGGGCCAACGTCCTGACTTTC. Its translation: CASSVEPSGANVLTF.

This clonotype has a count of ten or more. This sequence joins TRBV7-3 and TRBJ2-1; D not resolved. Germline V CDR1 and CDR2: SGHTA, FQGTGA. The V end was cut by 4 bases, the J end by 6 bases, with 10 bases between. This CDR3 comprises 13 residues. The DNA for the CDR3 is TGTGCCAGCAGCTCCGCTCTGGGCAATGAGCAGTTCTTC. Protein: CASSSALGNEQFF.

The table lists this clonotype with a few counts. This chain uses TRBV6-1 with TRBJ2-3; 8 bases line up with TRBD1. With V trimmed by 9 bases and J by 2 bases, 7 bases remained unmatched. The CDR3 length is 14 residues. Per the germline V gene, CDR1 is MNHNS and CDR2 is SASEGT. The CDR3 sequence: CASGTGYDTDTQYF. CDR3 coding DNA: TGTGCCAGTGGGACAGGCTATGACACAGATACGCAGTATTTT.

This clonotype was picked up a small number of times. V gene TRBV6-2 or TRBV6-3 combines with J gene TRBJ2-2; TRBD1 might be the D (5 bases). Germline-derived CDR1 and CDR2 are MNHEY and SVGEGT. V was cut by 6 bases and J by 10 bases, with 12 bases left in between. This CDR3 has 12 residues. CDR3 bases: TGTGCCAGCAGCAGCAGGGCCCAGGAGCTGTTTTTT. Encoded protein: CASSSRAQELFF.

This clonotype was observed a few times. The chain has TRBV5-1 and TRBJ1-2, with TRBD1 identical over 9 bases. The CDR3 sequence is 13 residues long. The germline V gene encodes CDR1 SGHRS and CDR2 YFSETQ. V gave up 4 bases and J gave up 6 bases; unmatched junction bases: 4. The chain's CDR3 is CASSPDRGDGYTF. The CDR3, as DNA: TGCGCCAGCAGCCCGGACAGGGGCGATGGCTACACCTTC.

The chain couples TRBV10-3 to TRBJ2-5; perhaps D is TRBD1 or TRBD2 (6 bases each). V lost 8 bases and J 1 base, leaving 11 bases between the germline ends. Germline loops: CDR1 ENHRY, CDR2 SYGVKD. This CDR3 has 13 residues. For the CDR3, the DNA is TGTGCCATCGAGGGGGAGGCCCAAGAGACCCAGTACTTC. It translates to CAIEGEAQETQYF.

The chain recombines TRBV29-1 with TRBJ1-1; maybe TRBD1 (5 bases). Trimming removed 4 bases at V and 3 bases at J, with 9 bases between. There are 12 residues in the CDR3. Germline V gene data show CDR1 as SQVTM and CDR2 as ANQGSEA. CDR3 coding DNA: TGCAGCGTTGGGGGCTTTGACACTGAAGCTTTCTTT. Translation gives CSVGGFDTEAFF.

J is TRBJ2-5 and V is TRBV11-2; unclear D gene. The CDR3 contains 14 residues. Germline lookup yields CDR1 SGHAT and CDR2 FQNNGV. Trimming cost V 2 bases and J 2 bases, with 9 bases left between them. The CDR3 sequence: CASSLMDLQETQYF. The CDR3, as DNA: TGTGCCAGCAGCTTAATGGATTTACAAGAGACCCAGTACTTC. The full variable domain, its missing parts supplied by reference TRBV11-2 and TRBJ2-5, is EAGVAQSPRYKIIEKRQSVAFWCNPISGHATLYWYQQILGQGPKLLIQFQNNGVVDDSQLPKDRFSAERLKGVDSTLKIQPAKLEDSAVYLCASSLMDLQETQYFGPGTRLLVL.

This clonotype was observed a handful of times. This chain links TRBV5-5 with TRBJ2-3; a weak D match, TRBD1 (6 bases). CDR1 SGHKS and CDR2 YYEKEE come from the germline V gene (reference sequence). This CDR3 is built from 16 residues. Trimming pared 0 bases from V and 1 base from J, leaving 12 bases between. CDR3 amino acids: CASSLDRALGTDTQYF. The CDR3 DNA reads as TGTGCCAGCAGCTTGGACAGGGCCCTCGGCACAGATACGCAGTATTTT. Full variable domain (outside the CDR3, taken from reference TRBV5-5 and TRBJ2-3): DAGVTQSPTHLIKTRGQQVTLRCSPISGHKSVSWYQQVLGQGPQFIFQYYEKEERGRGNFPDRFSARQFPNYSSELNVNALLLGDSALYLCASSLDRALGTDTQYFGPGTRLTVL.

This clonotype appeared a few times. The rearrangement uses TRBV7-8 and TRBJ1-6; D gene uncertain. The CDR3 extends over 14 amino acids. The V and J ends lost 2 bases and 7 bases respectively, with 9 bases between them. CDR1 and CDR2 from the germline V gene are SGHVS and FQNEAQ. The CDR3 here is CASSLIVGNSPLHF. Here the CDR3 DNA reads TGTGCCAGCAGCTTAATCGTCGGGAATTCACCCCTCCACTTT.

This clonotype was counted between two and nine times. The CDR3 reads CSAAFVTEAFF. In nucleotides, the CDR3 is TGCAGTGCTGCCTTCGTCACTGAAGCTTTCTTT. V gene TRBV20-1 combines with J gene TRBJ1-1, with unresolved D. The CDR3 consists of 11 residues. V was cut by 5 bases and J by 4 bases, with 8 bases left in between. In germline, CDR1 is DFQATT, CDR2 SNEGSKA (reference sequence).

This clonotype was found a few times. The genes are TRBV27 and TRBJ2-7; D may be TRBD1 (5 bases). Germline-derived CDR1 and CDR2 are MNHEY and SMNVEV (reference sequence). CDR3 length: 13 amino acids. Trimming removed 8 bases at V and 1 base at J, with 12 bases between. In DNA, the CDR3 is TGTGCCAGCGGAGAACAGGTGTCCTACGAGCAGTACTTC. Translation: CASGEQVSYEQYF.

The chain uses TRBV14 and TRBJ2-5; tentatively, D is TRBD2 (5 bases). CDR1 is SGHDN and CDR2 is FVKESK in the germline V gene. V shed 4 bases and J shed 7 bases, with 16 bases lying between them. The CDR3 spans 14 residues. In DNA form, the CDR3 reads TGTGCCAGCAGCCCCTTTAGCGACGGAGGGACCCAGTACTTC. Its protein is CASSPFSDGGTQYF.

This clonotype was detected only a few times. The chain is built from TRBV6-1 and TRBJ1-1; 8 nucleotides agree with TRBD1. CDR3 length: 18 residues. Germline V gives CDR1 MNHNS, CDR2 SASEGT. V was clipped by 2 bases and J by 6 bases; unmatched bases: 17. CDR3 region: CASSEYGTGGINGAEAFF. The CDR3 DNA reads as TGTGCCAGCAGTGAATATGGAACAGGGGGTATTAACGGTGCTGAAGCTTTCTTT.

This clonotype was seen a few times. The V gene is TRBV7-2, the J gene TRBJ2-1; TRBD2 matches 9 bases. Trimming cost V 1 base and J 7 bases; bases outside gene matches: 8. This CDR3 is 16 amino acids long. Germline CDR1 and CDR2: SGHTA and FQGNSA. This CDR3 is CASSLGSASGMNEQFF. The CDR3 nucleotides are TGTGCCAGCAGCTTAGGTTCGGCTAGCGGGATGAATGAGCAGTTCTTC.

As for this clonotype: No conserved phenylalanine or tryptophan ends this CDR3, so it is likely a read error. V gene TRBV10-3 combines with J gene TRBJ1-1, with 7 positions matching TRBD1. The CDR3 sequence is 14 residues long. Germline V gene sequence: CDR1 ENHRY, CDR2 SYGVKD. Trimming took 6 bases from V and 1 from J; bases not matched to a gene: 5. Here the CDR3 DNA reads TGTGCCATCAGCCGACAGGGTTCGAACACTGAAGCTTTCTCT. It is translated as CAISRQGSNTEAFS.

This clonotype came up a few times. The chain employs TRBV24-1 and TRBJ1-1; D unresolved. CDR3 length equals 12 residues. Germline CDR1 and CDR2: KGHDR and SFDVKD. Trimming shortened V by 2 bases and J by 10 bases, and 10 bases separated the two germline ends. CDR3 sequence (DNA): TGTGCCACCAGTGATTCGGCCAGGCGAGCTTTCTTT. Protein sequence: CATSDSARRAFF.

CDR3 sequence reads: CASSFPVGGKNTGELFF. The DNA of the CDR3 is TGTGCCAGCAGTTTCCCCGTTGGAGGGAAGAACACCGGGGAGCTGTTTTTT. The chain uses TRBV12-3 or TRBV12-4 and TRBJ2-2, with D perhaps TRBD2 (6 bases). V was shortened by 3 bases and J by 1 base, with 15 bases between the two germline ends. CDR3 length equals 17 residues.

This chain uses TRBV19 with TRBJ2-7; TRBD2 matches at 11 bases. Germline assignment: CDR1 LNHDA and CDR2 SQIVND (reference sequence). This CDR3 has 15 residues. The junction had 7 bases not matched to a gene; V was cut back by 6 bases and J by 3 bases. CDR3 amino acids: CASRAGLADLYEQYF. The CDR3 DNA sequence: TGTGCCAGTAGGGCGGGACTAGCGGACCTCTACGAGCAGTACTTC.

V and J are TRBV5-1 and TRBJ2-1; D ambiguous. V lost 0 bases, J lost 4 bases, and 17 bases lay in between. CDR1 is SGHRS, CDR2 YFSETQ, per germline. CDR3 size: 17 residues. CDR3 sequence: CASSLGRGQTLYNEQFF. The CDR3 DNA follows: TGCGCCAGCAGCTTGGGTCGCGGCCAAACCCTATACAATGAGCAGTTCTTC.

The chain couples TRBV6-5 to TRBJ2-3, with no clear D. The CDR3 spans 15 residues. Trimming removed 2 bases from V and 0 bases from J, with 9 bases in between. Germline loops: CDR1 MNHEY, CDR2 SVGAGI. CDR3 residues: CASSYLSYSTDTQYF. The CDR3 bases are TGTGCCAGCAGTTACCTTAGCTATAGCACAGATACGCAGTATTTT.

This rearrangement joins TRBV6-2 or TRBV6-3 to TRBJ2-7, with 12 positions matching TRBD2. Germline CDR1 reads MNHEY; CDR2 reads SVGEGT. This CDR3 is 18 amino acids long. The V gene end was trimmed by 6 bases and the J gene end by 4 bases; junction bases not matched to a gene: 16. CDR3 bases: TGTGCCAGCAGCTACCTCGGCCTAGCGGGAGGGCCAGGTTACGAGCAGTACTTC. Amino acids: CASSYLGLAGGPGYEQYF.

V and J are TRBV6-1 and TRBJ1-2; 10 nucleotides match TRBD1. With 10 bases clipped from V and 6 bases from J, the junction kept 5 bases outside the gene matches. The CDR3 runs to 12 residues. In germline, CDR1 is MNHNS, CDR2 SASEGT. CDR3 loop: CATQTGGDGYTF. CDR3 in DNA: TGTGCCACCCAGACAGGGGGCGATGGCTACACCTTC.

This clonotype was counted between two and nine times. This rearrangement joins TRBV7-9 to TRBJ2-1, with 12 bases fitting TRBD1. This CDR3 has 16 amino acids. J lost 8 bases, V lost 5 bases, and 10 bases had no gene match. The germline gives CDR1 SEHNR, CDR2 FQNEAQ (reference sequence). The CDR3 DNA reads TGTGCCAGCAGCCCCGCTGGGACAGGGGGCGGTTATGAGCAGTTCTTC. Its translation is CASSPAGTGGGYEQFF. The variable domain in full, with the rest retrieved from reference TRBV7-9 and TRBJ2-1, is DTGVSQNPRHKITKRGQNVTFRCDPISEHNRLYWYRQTLGQGPEFLTYFQNEAQLEKSRLLSDRFSAERPKGSFSTLEIQRTEQGDSAMYLCASSPAGTGGGYEQFFGPGTRLTVL.